This T cell receptor (beta chain) was sequenced for a study of read filtering for tumor transcriptome and immune sequencing. For the study at large: Per sample, TCR-region reads ranged about 3.5 to 11 million by IR-seq, 85 to 1273 by RNA-seq.

Molecular barcoded adaptors covering alpha/delta and beta/gamma chains were used on roughly 400 ng RNA. One entry per CDR3 protein, called by TCRdb with MiXCR from the reads. This sample yields tens of thousands of distinct CDR3 sequences, of which around 20% are seen a single time; 15% to 20% belongs to the top ten. Findings of the study overall: Approximately 82% of IR-seq clonotypes had a single read, yet these held approximately 3.5% of reads.

This clonotype was seen at least ten times. Antigen unknown. Deletions cut 0 bases from V and 1 base from J, with 15 bases between. Looked up from germline, CDR1 is KGHSH and CDR2 is LQKENI. This CDR3 has 17 amino acids. What was sequenced was a population of CD138-negative cells sorted from bone marrow. V usage is TRBV18 and J usage is TRBJ1-1; perhaps TRBD1 as D (5 bases). This sequence originates from a donor over 35 with multiple myeloma. CDR3 region: CASSPPVGQGRNTEAFF. The CDR3 DNA follows: TGTGCCAGCTCACCACCCGTCGGGCAGGGTAGGAACACTGAAGCTTTCTTT.